This T cell receptor beta chain was obtained from a study of vaccination and CD4 T cells after COVID-19. Trimming at V came to 5 bases and at J to 4 bases, leaving 5 bases not matched to a gene. Germline CDR1 and CDR2: KGHDR and SFDVKD. This CDR3 has 16 amino acids. Treatment defined: roughly ten-day PBMC culture with coronavirus spike peptide pools or control peptides (ViraFEST assay). This clonotype has a handful of counts. Its antigen remains unknown. At the Johns Hopkins FTIC core, DNA taken from cultured CD4+ T cells was sequenced by way of the Oncomine TCR Beta short-read assay. TCRdb re-analysed the PCR reads in MiXCR, keeping a single row per CDR3 protein. The data hold roughly 24,000 distinct CDR3 sequences, with about 39% observed a single time.

The chain couples TRBV24-1 to TRBJ2-2; 11 nucleotides agree with TRBD1. This clonotype originated in a human donor who had recovered from COVID-19. The sample was CD4+ T cells from blood, cultured in vitro. CDR3 amino acids: CATSGPGTGGTGELFF. In nucleotides, the CDR3 is TGTGCCACCAGTGGACCGGGGACAGGGGGCACCGGGGAGCTGTTTTTT.